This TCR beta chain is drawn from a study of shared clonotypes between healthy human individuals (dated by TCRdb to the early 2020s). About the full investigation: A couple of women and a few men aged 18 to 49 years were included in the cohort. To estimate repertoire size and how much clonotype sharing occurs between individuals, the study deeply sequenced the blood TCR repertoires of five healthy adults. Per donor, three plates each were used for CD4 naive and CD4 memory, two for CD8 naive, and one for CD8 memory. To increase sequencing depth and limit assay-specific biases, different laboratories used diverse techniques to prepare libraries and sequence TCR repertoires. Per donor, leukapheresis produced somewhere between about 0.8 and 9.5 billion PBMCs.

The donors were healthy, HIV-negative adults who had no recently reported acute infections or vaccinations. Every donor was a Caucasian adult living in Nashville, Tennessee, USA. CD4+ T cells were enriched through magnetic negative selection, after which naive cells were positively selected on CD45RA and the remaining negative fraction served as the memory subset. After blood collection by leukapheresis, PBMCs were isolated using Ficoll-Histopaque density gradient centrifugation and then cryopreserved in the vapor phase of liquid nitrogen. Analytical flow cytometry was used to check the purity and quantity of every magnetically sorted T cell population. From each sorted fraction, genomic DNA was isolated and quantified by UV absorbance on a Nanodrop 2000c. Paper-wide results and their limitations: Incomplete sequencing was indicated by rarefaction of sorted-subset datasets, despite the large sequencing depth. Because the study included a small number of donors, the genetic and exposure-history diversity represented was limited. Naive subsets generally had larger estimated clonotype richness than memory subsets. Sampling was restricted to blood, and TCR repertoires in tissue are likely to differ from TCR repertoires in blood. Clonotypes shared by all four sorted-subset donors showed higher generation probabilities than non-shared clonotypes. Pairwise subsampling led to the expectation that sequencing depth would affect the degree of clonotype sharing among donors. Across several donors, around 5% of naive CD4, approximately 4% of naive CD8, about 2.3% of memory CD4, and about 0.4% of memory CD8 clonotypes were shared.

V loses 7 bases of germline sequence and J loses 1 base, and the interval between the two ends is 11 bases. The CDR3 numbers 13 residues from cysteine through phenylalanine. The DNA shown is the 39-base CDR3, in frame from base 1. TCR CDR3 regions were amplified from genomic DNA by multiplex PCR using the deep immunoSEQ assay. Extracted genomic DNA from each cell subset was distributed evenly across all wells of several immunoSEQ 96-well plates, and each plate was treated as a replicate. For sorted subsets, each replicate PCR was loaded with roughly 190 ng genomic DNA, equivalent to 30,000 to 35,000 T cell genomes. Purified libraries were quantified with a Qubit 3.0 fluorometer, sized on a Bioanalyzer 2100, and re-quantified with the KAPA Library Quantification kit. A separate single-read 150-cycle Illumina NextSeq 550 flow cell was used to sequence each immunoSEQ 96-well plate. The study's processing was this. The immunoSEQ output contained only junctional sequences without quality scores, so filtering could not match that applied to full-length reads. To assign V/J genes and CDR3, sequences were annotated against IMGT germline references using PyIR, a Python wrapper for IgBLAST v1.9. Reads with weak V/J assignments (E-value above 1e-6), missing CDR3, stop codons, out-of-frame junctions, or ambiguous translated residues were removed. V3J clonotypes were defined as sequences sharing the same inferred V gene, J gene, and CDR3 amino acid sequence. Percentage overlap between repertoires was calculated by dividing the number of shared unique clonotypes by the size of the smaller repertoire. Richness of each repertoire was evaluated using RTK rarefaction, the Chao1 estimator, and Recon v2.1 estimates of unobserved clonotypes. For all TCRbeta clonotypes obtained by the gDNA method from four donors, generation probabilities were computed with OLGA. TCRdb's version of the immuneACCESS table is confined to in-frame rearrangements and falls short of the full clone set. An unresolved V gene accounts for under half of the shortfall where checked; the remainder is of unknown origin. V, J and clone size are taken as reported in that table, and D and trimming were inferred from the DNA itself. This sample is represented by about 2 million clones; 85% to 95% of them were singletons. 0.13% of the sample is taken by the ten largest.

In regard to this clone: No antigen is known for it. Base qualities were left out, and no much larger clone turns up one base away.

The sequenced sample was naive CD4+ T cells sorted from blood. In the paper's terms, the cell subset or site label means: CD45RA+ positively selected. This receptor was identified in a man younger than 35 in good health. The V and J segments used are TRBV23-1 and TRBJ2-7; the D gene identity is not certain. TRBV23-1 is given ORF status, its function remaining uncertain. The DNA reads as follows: TGCGCCAGCACCAAGGACGGTTCCTACGAGCAGTACTTC. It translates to CASTKDGSYEQYF.